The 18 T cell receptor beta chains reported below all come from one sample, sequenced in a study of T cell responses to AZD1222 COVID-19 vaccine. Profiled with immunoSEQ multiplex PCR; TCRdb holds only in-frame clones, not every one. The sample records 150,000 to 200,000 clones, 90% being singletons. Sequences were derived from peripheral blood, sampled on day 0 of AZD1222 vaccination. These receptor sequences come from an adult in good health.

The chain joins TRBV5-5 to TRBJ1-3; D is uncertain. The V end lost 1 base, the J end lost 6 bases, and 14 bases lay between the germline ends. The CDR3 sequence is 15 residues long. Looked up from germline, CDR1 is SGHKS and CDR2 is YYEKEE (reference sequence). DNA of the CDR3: TGTGCCAGCAGCTTGTTAACTCCTCTGCAAAACACCATATATTTT. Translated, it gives CASSLLTPLQNTIYF.

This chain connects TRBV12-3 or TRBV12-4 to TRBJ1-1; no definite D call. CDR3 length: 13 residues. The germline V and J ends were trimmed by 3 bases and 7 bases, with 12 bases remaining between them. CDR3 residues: CASSFLGRGEAFF. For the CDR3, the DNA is TGTGCCAGCAGTTTTCTCGGCCGAGGTGAAGCTTTCTTT.

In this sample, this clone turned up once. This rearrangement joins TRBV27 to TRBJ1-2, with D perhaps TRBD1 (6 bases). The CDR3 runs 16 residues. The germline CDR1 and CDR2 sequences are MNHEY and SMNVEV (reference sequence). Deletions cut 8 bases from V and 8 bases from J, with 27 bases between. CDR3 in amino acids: CASLNLTGSARGGYTF. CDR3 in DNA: TGTGCCAGCCTAAACCTAACAGGGAGTGCCCGGGGGGGCTACACCTTC.

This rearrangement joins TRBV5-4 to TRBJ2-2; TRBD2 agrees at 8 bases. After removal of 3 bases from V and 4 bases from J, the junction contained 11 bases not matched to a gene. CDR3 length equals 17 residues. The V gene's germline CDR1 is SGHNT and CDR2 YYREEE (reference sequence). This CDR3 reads CASSSPGSGVITGELFF. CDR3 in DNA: TGTGCCAGCAGCTCCCCCGGTAGCGGGGTGATCACCGGGGAGCTGTTTTTT.

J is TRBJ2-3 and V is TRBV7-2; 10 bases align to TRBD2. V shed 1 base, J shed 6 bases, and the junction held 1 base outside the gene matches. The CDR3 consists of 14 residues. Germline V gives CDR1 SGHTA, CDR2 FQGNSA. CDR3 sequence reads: CASSLGSGGDTQYF. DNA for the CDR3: TGTGCCAGCAGCTTAGGTAGCGGGGGGGATACGCAGTATTTT. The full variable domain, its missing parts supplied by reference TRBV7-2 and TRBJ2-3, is GAGVSQSPSNKVTEKGKDVELRCDPISGHTALYWYRQSLGQGLEFLIYFQGNSAPDKSGLPSDRFSAERTGGSVSTLTIQRTQQEDSAVYLCASSLGSGGDTQYFGPGTRLTVL.

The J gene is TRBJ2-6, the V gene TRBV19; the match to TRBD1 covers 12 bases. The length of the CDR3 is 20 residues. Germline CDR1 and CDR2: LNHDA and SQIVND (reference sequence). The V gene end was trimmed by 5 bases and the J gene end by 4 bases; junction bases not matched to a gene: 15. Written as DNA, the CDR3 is TGTGCCAGTAGTGACCCGGTCGGGGGACAGGGGGCGCGAGGGGCCAACGTCCTGACTTTC. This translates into CASSDPVGGQGARGANVLTF.

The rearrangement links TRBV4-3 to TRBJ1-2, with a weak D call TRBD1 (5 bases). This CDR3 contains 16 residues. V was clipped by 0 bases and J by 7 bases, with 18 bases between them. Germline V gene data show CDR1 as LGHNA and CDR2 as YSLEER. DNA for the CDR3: TGCGCCAGCAGCCAAGATGCCAGGGTAGAGCGGAGTGGCTACACCTTC. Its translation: CASSQDARVERSGYTF.

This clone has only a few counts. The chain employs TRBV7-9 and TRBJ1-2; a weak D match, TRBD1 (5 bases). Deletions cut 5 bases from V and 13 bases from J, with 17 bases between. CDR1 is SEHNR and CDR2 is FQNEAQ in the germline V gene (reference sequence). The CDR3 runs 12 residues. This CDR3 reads CASSPPLGESTF. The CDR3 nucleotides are TGTGCCAGCAGCCCCCCCCTAGGGGAGAGCACCTTC. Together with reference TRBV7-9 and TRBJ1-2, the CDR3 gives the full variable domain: DTGVSQNPRHKITKRGQNVTFRCDPISEHNRLYWYRQTLGQGPEFLTYFQNEAQLEKSRLLSDRFSAERPKGSFSTLEIQRTEQGDSAMYLCASSPPLGESTFGSGTRLTVV.

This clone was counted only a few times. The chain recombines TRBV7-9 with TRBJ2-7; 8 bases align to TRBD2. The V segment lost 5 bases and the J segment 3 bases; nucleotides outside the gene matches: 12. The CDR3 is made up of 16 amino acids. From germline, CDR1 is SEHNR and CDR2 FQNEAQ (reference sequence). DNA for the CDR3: TGTGCCAGCAGCCGTGGGGAGTTAGCGGGACTCTACGAGCAGTACTTC. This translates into CASSRGELAGLYEQYF. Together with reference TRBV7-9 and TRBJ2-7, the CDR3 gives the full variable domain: DTGVSQNPRHKITKRGQNVTFRCDPISEHNRLYWYRQTLGQGPEFLTYFQNEAQLEKSRLLSDRFSAERPKGSFSTLEIQRTEQGDSAMYLCASSRGELAGLYEQYFGPGTRLTVT.

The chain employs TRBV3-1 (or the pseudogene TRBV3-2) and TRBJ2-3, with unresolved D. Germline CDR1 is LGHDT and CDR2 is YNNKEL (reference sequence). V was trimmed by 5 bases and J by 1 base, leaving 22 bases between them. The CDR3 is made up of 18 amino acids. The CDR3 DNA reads TGTGCCAGCAGCGAAGGGTCAACGGGCAACTCGGGCACAGATACGCAGTATTTT. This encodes CASSEGSTGNSGTDTQYF.

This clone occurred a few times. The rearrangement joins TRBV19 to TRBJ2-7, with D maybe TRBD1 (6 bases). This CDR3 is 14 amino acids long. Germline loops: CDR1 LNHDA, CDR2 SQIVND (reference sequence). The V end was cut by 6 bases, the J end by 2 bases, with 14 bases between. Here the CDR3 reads CASSVTGSTYEQYF. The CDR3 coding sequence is TGTGCCAGTAGCGTAACAGGGAGTACCTACGAGCAGTACTTC.

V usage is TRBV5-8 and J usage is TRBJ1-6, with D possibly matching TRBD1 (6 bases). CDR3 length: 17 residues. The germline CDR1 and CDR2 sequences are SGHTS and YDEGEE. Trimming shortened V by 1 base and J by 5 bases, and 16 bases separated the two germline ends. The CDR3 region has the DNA TGTGCCAGCAGCTTGCGGGACACCGCGCGGGATAATTCACCCCTCCACTTT. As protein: CASSLRDTARDNSPLHF. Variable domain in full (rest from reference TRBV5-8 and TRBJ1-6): EAGVTQSPTHLIKTRGQQATLRCSPISGHTSVYWYQQALGLGLQFLLWYDEGEERNRGNFPPRFSGRQFPNYSSELNVNALELEDSALYLCASSLRDTARDNSPLHFGNGTRLTVT.

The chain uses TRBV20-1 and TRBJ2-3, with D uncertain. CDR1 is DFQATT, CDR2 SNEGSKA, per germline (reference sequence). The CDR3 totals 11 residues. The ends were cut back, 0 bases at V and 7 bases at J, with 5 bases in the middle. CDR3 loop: CSAREQHTQYF. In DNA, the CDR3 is TGCAGTGCTAGAGAGCAGCATACGCAGTATTTT.

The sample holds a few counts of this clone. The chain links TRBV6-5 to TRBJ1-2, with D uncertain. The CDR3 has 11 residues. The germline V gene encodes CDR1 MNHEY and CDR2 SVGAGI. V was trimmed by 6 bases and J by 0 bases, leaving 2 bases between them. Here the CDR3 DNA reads TGTGCCAGCAGAGCTAACTATGGCTACACCTTC. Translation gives CASRANYGYTF.

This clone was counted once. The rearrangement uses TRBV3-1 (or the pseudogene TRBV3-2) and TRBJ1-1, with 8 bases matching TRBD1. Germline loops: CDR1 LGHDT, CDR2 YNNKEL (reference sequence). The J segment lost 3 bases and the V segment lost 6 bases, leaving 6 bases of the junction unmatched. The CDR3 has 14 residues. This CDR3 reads CASRGGQVYTEAFF. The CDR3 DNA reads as TGTGCCAGCAGGGGGGGACAGGTGTACACTGAAGCTTTCTTT.

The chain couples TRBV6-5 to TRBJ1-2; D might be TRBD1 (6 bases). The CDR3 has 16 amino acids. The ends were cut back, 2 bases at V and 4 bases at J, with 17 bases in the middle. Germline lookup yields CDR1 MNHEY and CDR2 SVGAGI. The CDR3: CASSYRRFRGTYGYTF. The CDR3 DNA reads TGTGCCAGCAGTTACCGCCGCTTTAGGGGGACCTATGGCTACACCTTC.

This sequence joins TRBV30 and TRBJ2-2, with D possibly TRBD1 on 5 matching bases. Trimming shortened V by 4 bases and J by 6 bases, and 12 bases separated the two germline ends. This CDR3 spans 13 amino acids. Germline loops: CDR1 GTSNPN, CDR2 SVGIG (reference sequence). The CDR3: CAWTGLSPGELFF. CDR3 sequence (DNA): TGTGCCTGGACAGGGTTGAGCCCCGGGGAGCTGTTTTTT.

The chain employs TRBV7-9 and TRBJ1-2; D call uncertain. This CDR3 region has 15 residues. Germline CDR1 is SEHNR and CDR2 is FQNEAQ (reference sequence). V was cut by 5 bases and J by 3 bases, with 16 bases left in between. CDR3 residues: CASSLGGGWDYGYTF. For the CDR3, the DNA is TGTGCCAGCAGCCTGGGCGGCGGCTGGGACTATGGCTACACCTTC.